Detailed here is one T cell receptor (beta chain). TCRdb fed the RT-PCR reads into MiXCR, producing one record per CDR3 protein. The table shows about 680,000 distinct CDR3 sequences, with approximately 15% occurring only once. V was cut by 7 bases and J by 9 bases, with 19 bases left in between. This CDR3 region has 14 residues. Per the germline V gene, CDR1 is MNHEY and CDR2 is SVGEGT. This TCR came from a female donor in good health, serving as a healthy control. This rearrangement joins TRBV6-2 or TRBV6-3 to TRBJ1-5; possibly TRBD1 for D (6 bases). The sequenced sample was memory CD4+ T cells from blood. CDR3 in amino acids: CASTGGGSQRPQHF. CDR3 sequence (DNA): TGTGCCAGCACCGGCGGGGGCAGCCAGAGGCCCCAGCATTTT.